This paragraph covers one TCR beta chain sequence. Under the authors' procedure: Nucleated cell number was recorded as an estimate derived from reference gene primer amplification. TCRdb's copy holds only in-frame clones and misses some; the assay was immunoSEQ multiplex PCR. V and J calls and clone size are those listed in that table; D and trimming were worked out from the DNA. Of 9,500 to 15,000 clones listed, around 70% are singletons. The data were obtained in a study of blood T cell repertoires in COVID-19. Germline V gene lookup returns CDR1 KGHSH and CDR2 LQKENI. The length of the CDR3 is 15 residues. V trimming: 1 base; J trimming: 1 base; junction bases outside the gene matches: 3.

The specimen was peripheral blood. The TCR comes from a man aged 60 to 69 with COVID-19, enrolled during active disease. V usage is TRBV18 and J usage is TRBJ2-5; 7 bases agree with TRBD2. CDR3 loop: CASSPRAGIQETQYF. In nucleotides, the CDR3 is TGTGCCAGCTCACCACGAGCGGGGATCCAAGAGACCCAGTACTTC. Full variable domain (missing parts from reference TRBV18 and TRBJ2-5): NAGVMQNPRHLVRRRGQEARLRCSPMKGHSHVYWYRQLPEEGLKFMVYLQKENIIDESGMPKERFSAEFPKEGPSILRIQQVVRGDSAAYFCASSPRAGIQETQYFGPGTRLLVL.